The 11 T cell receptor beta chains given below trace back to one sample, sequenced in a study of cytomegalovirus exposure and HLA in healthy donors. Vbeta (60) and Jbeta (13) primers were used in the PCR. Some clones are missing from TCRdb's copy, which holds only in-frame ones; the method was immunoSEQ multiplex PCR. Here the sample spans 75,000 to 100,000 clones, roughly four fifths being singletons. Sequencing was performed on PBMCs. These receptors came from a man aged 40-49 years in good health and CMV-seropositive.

The CDR3 DNA reads as TGCGCCAGCAGCCAAGCCGGGACAGGGGGCGCGGAAAAACTGTTTTTT. It specifies CASSQAGTGGAEKLFF. The chain combines TRBV4-1 with TRBJ1-4; 12 positions agree with TRBD1. The CDR3 contains 16 residues. Trimming at V came to 1 base and at J to 8 bases, leaving 5 bases not matched to a gene. The germline V gene has CDR1 MGHRA and CDR2 YSYEKL.

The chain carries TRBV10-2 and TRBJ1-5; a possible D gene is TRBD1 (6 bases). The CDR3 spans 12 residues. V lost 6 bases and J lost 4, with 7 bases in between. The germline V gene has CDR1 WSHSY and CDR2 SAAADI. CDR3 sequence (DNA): TGCGCCAGCAGCGGACAGAATCAGCCCCAGCATTTT. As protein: CASSGQNQPQHF.

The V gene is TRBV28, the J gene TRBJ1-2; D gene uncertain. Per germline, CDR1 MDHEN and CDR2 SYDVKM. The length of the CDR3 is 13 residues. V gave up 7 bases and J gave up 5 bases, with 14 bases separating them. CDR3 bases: TGTGCCAGCACCTTGGAGGGTCCTTATGGCTACACCTTC. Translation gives CASTLEGPYGYTF.

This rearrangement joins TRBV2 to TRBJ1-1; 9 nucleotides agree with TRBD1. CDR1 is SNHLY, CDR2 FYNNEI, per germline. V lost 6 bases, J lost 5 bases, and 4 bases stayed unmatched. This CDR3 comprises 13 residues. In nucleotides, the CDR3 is TGTGCCAGCAGCGGACAGGGGAGGACTGAAGCTTTCTTT. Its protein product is CASSGQGRTEAFF.

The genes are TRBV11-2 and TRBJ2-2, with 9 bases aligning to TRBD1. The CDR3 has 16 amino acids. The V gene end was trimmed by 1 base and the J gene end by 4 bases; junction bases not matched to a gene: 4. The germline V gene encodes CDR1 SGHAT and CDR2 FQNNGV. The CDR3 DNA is TGTGCCAGCAGCTTAGCCGGGACAGGGTCCACCGGGGAGCTGTTTTTT. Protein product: CASSLAGTGSTGELFF.

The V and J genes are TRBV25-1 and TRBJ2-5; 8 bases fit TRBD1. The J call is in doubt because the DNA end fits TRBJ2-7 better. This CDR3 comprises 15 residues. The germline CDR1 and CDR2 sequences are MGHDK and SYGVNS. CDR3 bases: TGTGCCAGCAGTGAAAGTAGACAGGGGACGTACGAGCAGTACTTC. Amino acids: CASSESRQGTYEQYF.

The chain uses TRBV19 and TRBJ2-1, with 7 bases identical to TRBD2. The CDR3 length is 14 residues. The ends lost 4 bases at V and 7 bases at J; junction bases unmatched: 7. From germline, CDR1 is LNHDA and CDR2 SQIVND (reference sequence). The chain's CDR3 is CASSTTSAKNEQFF. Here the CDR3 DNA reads TGTGCCAGTAGTACAACTAGCGCGAAAAATGAGCAGTTCTTC.

CDR3 sequence: CASSQAFGQDGGYTF. In DNA, the CDR3 is TGTGCCAGCAGCCAAGCCTTCGGACAGGACGGGGGCTACACCTTC. V is TRBV4-2 and J is TRBJ1-2; 7 positions agree with TRBD1. With 1 base clipped from V and 8 bases from J, the junction kept 10 bases outside the gene matches. Germline CDR1 LGHNA, CDR2 YNFKEQ. CDR3 length: 15 amino acids.

The CDR3 loop reads CASSRLGQSTDTQYF. CDR3 nucleotide sequence: TGTGCCAGCTCACGGTTGGGACAATCTACAGATACGCAGTATTTT. The V gene is TRBV18, the J gene TRBJ2-3, with a tentative D call TRBD1 (6 bases). With 4 bases removed from V and 3 bases from J, the gap between germline ends came to 14 bases. The CDR3 is 15 amino acids. Germline CDR1 KGHSH, CDR2 LQKENI.

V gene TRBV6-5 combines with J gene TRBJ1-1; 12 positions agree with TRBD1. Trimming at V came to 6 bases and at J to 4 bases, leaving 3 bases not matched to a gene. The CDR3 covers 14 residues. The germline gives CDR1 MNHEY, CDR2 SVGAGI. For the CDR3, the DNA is TGTGCCAGCAGCGGGACAGGGGGCGGCACTGAAGCTTTCTTT. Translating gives CASSGTGGGTEAFF.

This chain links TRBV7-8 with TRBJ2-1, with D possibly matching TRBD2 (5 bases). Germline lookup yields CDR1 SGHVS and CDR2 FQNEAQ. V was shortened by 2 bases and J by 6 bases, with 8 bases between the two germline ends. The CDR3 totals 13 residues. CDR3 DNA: TGTGCCAGCAGCTTAACTAGGTTCAATGAGCAGTTCTTC. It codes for CASSLTRFNEQFF.